Below are 8 T cell receptor beta chains sequenced from a single sample in a study of blood T cell repertoires in COVID-19. Measured with immunoSEQ multiplex PCR; TCRdb has only the in-frame clones, and not every one. The profile shows around 200,000 clones, 80% to 90% of them singletons. The sample taken for sequencing was peripheral blood. These receptors were obtained from a human donor with active or convalescent COVID-19. The donor label of this sample is uncertain.

This chain links TRBV6-5 with TRBJ1-2, with 7 positions matching TRBD1. Germline loops: CDR1 MNHEY, CDR2 SVGAGI. The ends lost 8 bases at V and 8 bases at J; junction bases unmatched: 11. The CDR3 has 13 amino acids. CDR3 nucleotides: TGTGCCAGCCGCGAGCAGGGGGATGTGGGCTACACCTTC. Translating gives CASREQGDVGYTF.

The chain links TRBV6-5 to TRBJ1-2; D may be TRBD1 (5 bases). V was cut by 2 bases and J by 2 bases, with 9 bases left in between. Germline loops: CDR1 MNHEY, CDR2 SVGAGI. This CDR3 contains 14 residues. The CDR3 region is CASSYAGRNYGYTF. The CDR3, as DNA: TGTGCCAGCAGTTACGCAGGGAGGAACTATGGCTACACCTTC.

V gene TRBV18 combines with J gene TRBJ1-5; D unclear. The germline V gene has CDR1 KGHSH and CDR2 LQKENI. V was clipped by 2 bases and J by 7 bases, with 15 bases between them. The CDR3 is 15 residues long. CDR3 loop: CASSPVQHVVQPQHF. The CDR3 DNA reads as TGTGCCAGCTCACCAGTTCAACATGTGGTCCAGCCCCAGCATTTT.

The gene calls are TRBV5-8 and TRBJ2-5, with TRBD1 identical over 9 bases. V was pared by 3 bases and J by 2 bases, with 8 bases of the junction left unmatched. This CDR3 region has 16 residues. Germline V gene sequence: CDR1 SGHTS, CDR2 YDEGEE. Written as DNA, the CDR3 is TGTGCCAGCAGCTCCACACGACAGGGGGTACAAGAGACCCAGTACTTC. The encoded protein is CASSSTRQGVQETQYF.

The chain links TRBV10-3 to TRBJ2-3, with 8 bases fitting TRBD2. Trimming removed 3 bases from V and 1 base from J; junction bases left unmatched: 6. The CDR3 is made up of 16 amino acids. Germline values: CDR1 ENHRY, CDR2 SYGVKD. In DNA form, the CDR3 reads TGTGCCATCAGTGATATAGCGGGGCAGGGCACAGATACGCAGTATTTT. Residues: CAISDIAGQGTDTQYF.

The chain recombines TRBV30 with TRBJ2-2; D is uncertain. In germline, CDR1 is GTSNPN, CDR2 SVGIG (reference sequence). The V gene lost 4 bases and the J gene lost 6 bases, with 9 bases spanning the gap. The CDR3 loop spans 12 amino acids. The CDR3 loop is CAWKPPAGELFF. The CDR3, as DNA: TGTGCCTGGAAACCCCCGGCCGGGGAGCTGTTTTTT.

The CDR3 loop is CASSLPEAGGYTQYF. The CDR3 nucleotides read TGTGCCAGCAGTTTACCCGAAGCGGGGGGATATACGCAGTATTTT. This chain links TRBV27 with TRBJ2-3; the match to TRBD2 covers 9 bases. The CDR3 covers 15 residues. Germline loops: CDR1 MNHEY, CDR2 SMNVEV (reference sequence). V gave up 2 bases and J gave up 7 bases; unmatched junction bases: 7.

V and J are TRBV2 and TRBJ2-7, with 7 bases matching TRBD2. J lost 3 bases, V lost 6 bases, and 11 bases had no gene match. Germline lookup yields CDR1 SNHLY and CDR2 FYNNEI. The CDR3 spans 15 residues. The CDR3 region is CASSETVGGIYEQYF. The DNA for the CDR3 is TGTGCCAGCAGCGAGACCGTGGGAGGGATCTACGAGCAGTACTTC.